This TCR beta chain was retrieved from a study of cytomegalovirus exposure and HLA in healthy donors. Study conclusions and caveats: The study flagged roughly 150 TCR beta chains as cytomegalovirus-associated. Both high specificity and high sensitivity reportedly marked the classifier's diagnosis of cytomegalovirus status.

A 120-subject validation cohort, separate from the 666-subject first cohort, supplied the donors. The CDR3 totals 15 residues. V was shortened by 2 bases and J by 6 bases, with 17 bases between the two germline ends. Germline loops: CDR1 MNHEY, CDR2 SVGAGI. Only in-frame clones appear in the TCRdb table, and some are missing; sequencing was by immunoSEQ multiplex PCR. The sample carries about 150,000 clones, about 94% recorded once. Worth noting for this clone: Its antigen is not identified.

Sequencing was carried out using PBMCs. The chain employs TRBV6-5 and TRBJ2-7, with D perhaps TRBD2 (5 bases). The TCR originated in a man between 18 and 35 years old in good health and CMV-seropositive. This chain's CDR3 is CASSYDGRGAVEQYF. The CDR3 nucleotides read TGTGCCAGCAGTTACGACGGTCGGGGAGCGGTCGAGCAGTACTTC.